The 8 T cell receptor beta chains given below trace back to one sample, sequenced in a study of cytomegalovirus exposure and HLA in healthy donors. PCR employed 60 Vbeta and 13 Jbeta primers. Assay used: immunoSEQ multiplex PCR; TCRdb lists only in-frame clones, some missing. There are approximately 160,000 clones in the sample; 84% occur only once, and about 0.39% lies in the top ten. The sequenced sample was PBMCs. The receptors originated from a boy younger than 10 in good health and CMV-seronegative.

The chain has TRBV5-1 and TRBJ2-7; D uncertain. Trimming took off 4 bases at V and 2 bases at J, with 10 bases between the two ends. The CDR3 has 13 amino acids. CDR1 SGHRS and CDR2 YFSETQ come from the germline V gene. The DNA of the CDR3 is TGCGCCAGCAGCCCAAACACCGCCTACGAGCAGTACTTC. Encoded protein: CASSPNTAYEQYF.

This chain connects TRBV4-1 to TRBJ1-3, with D unresolved. The V and J ends lost 1 base and 3 bases respectively, with 13 bases between them. This CDR3 region has 16 residues. Germline assignment: CDR1 MGHRA and CDR2 YSYEKL. CDR3 nucleotides: TGCGCCAGCAGCCAAGTGGCAGTGACTGGTGGAAACACCATATATTTT. Protein: CASSQVAVTGGNTIYF.

The chain carries TRBV5-8 and TRBJ1-4; 10 bases are a match to TRBD1. Trimming took 2 bases from V and 7 from J; bases not matched to a gene: 11. The length of the CDR3 is 17 residues. Germline loops: CDR1 SGHTS, CDR2 YDEGEE. The CDR3, as DNA: TGTGCCAGCAGCTTAATACCCGGGACAGGGGTTATTGAAAAACTGTTTTTT. Protein: CASSLIPGTGVIEKLFF.

The chain uses TRBV4-1 and TRBJ2-3; 8 nucleotides line up with TRBD2. Germline V gene lookup returns CDR1 MGHRA and CDR2 YSYEKL. CDR3 size: 18 residues. The J segment lost 1 base and the V segment lost 1 base, leaving 10 bases of the junction unmatched. CDR3 nucleotides: TGCGCCAGCAGCCAAGGGCTAGCGGGTAGAACCCGCACAGATACGCAGTATTTT. It translates to CASSQGLAGRTRTDTQYF.

The chain employs TRBV2 and TRBJ2-5, with a tentative D call TRBD1 (5 bases). The CDR3 is 13 amino acids. CDR1 and CDR2 from the germline V gene are SNHLY and FYNNEI. V was cut by 8 bases and J by 2 bases, with 12 bases left in between. CDR3 region: CASSTRQQETQYF. The CDR3, as DNA: TGTGCCAGCTCGACTCGACAGCAAGAGACCCAGTACTTC.

This clone was recorded a few times. The V call is TRBV30, the J call TRBJ1-1; TRBD1 agrees at 9 bases. There are 13 residues in the CDR3. Per germline, CDR1 GTSNPN and CDR2 SVGIG (reference sequence). The junction had 6 bases not matched to a gene; V was cut back by 3 bases and J by 7 bases. The CDR3 loop is CAWRGTGHGEAFF. The CDR3 DNA reads TGTGCCTGGAGGGGGACAGGGCATGGTGAAGCTTTCTTT.

V usage is TRBV28 and J usage is TRBJ2-1; 8 bases are a match to TRBD1. In germline, CDR1 is MDHEN, CDR2 SYDVKM. CDR3 length equals 15 residues. V lost 5 bases and J lost 3; bases outside the gene matches: 6. The CDR3 DNA reads as TGTGCCAGCAGTCTGGACAGGGTGGGCTACAATGAGCAGTTCTTC. Protein sequence: CASSLDRVGYNEQFF.

The rearrangement links TRBV7-9 to TRBJ2-1; the match to TRBD2 covers 10 bases. Trimming at V came to 5 bases and at J to 7 bases, leaving 11 bases not matched to a gene. The CDR3 is 16 amino acids. Germline assignment: CDR1 SEHNR and CDR2 FQNEAQ (reference sequence). CDR3 nucleotides: TGTGCCAGCAGCCCTTACCGGGGACTAGCGTGGAATGAGCAGTTCTTC. This gives the protein CASSPYRGLAWNEQFF.